This entry concerns a single TCR beta chain. Antigen specificity is unknown. The data stem from a study of OX40 agonist ivuxolimab in advanced cancers. Study as a whole: The eligibility criteria allowed prior anti-PD-1, anti-PD-L1 or anti-CTLA-4 therapy, and 30% to 40% had some.

Measured with immunoSEQ multiplex PCR; TCRdb has only the in-frame clones, and not every one. The table includes 50,000 or so clones, roughly 90% detected once. Whole-study results and caveats: Dose levels from 0.1 to 3.0 mg/kg saw CD4+ and CD8+ blood T cells expand clonally by week 6. The average count of expanded clones was higher among CD8+ T cells than among CD4+.

V gave up 7 bases and J gave up 5 bases, with 18 bases separating them. Germline V lookup: CDR1 WSHSY, CDR2 SAAADI. The CDR3 contains 14 residues. This sequence joins TRBV10-2 and TRBJ2-7, with D uncertain. This sequence originates from an adult with an advanced solid tumor such as melanoma, head and neck, liver or kidney cancer. The sample was CD4+ or CD8+ T cells sorted from blood, taken in a trial of the OX40 agonist ivuxolimab. CDR3: CASNSRINSHEQYF. CDR3 nucleotides: TGCGCCAGCAACAGTCGGATAAACAGCCACGAGCAGTACTTC.